This TCR beta chain originates from a study of cytomegalovirus exposure and HLA in healthy donors (dated by TCRdb to the late 2010s). Broadly, across the study: An earlier analysis of a few hundred of the donors reported 276 Gb of sequence data and around 100 million unique TCR beta sequences obtained from roughly 170 million T cells. HLA typing covered class I and class II loci at four-digit resolution. Across 300 to 400 genotyped donors of the cohort, an average of about 220,000 unique TCR beta nucleotide sequences per donor were sequenced, and roughly a sixth of those sequences were non-productive. A later genetic analysis took genome-wide SNP genotypes for about 65% of the 666 donors and used that subset as a discovery cohort. In a later analysis, previously published TCR beta repertoires from 666 donors were re-analyzed and high-resolution HLA genotyping was added so that TCR occurrence patterns could be studied. An early release covering roughly 600 HLA-typed donors comprised 250 to 350 gigabases of sequencing data and around 80 million unique TCR sequences. Rather than drawing on any new phenotypic data, the later analysis identified candidate immune exposures from TCR beta sequences and the way those sequences occurred across donors. The T cell repertoires of several hundred subjects were profiled by immunosequencing and related to cytomegalovirus serostatus. About five DR-DQ haplotypes were treated as single units for association and clustering because of strong linkage in the cohort. To predict cytomegalovirus infection status, the study brought together high-throughput TCR immunosequencing, statistical association of individual TCRs with disease status, and machine learning. Typing coverage varied by locus: roughly 629-640 donors for A, B, C, DRB1 and DQB1; more than 500 for DQA1; 600 to 610 for DPA1; roughly 450 for DPB1. Of the 300 to 400 genotyped donors, around 81% fell in the genetic ancestry cluster associated with self-reported Caucasian donors. Besides the first cohort of 666 subjects, a separate validation cohort made up of around 120 different subjects was used. Donor age, sex, ethnicity and CMV serostatus were collected together with the repertoire data. The study aimed to test whether cataloging public T cell receptors could reveal signatures of past pathogen exposure. An earlier analysis of fewer than 700 of the donors applied high-throughput TCR beta sequencing to assess whether each TCR beta V gene segment acted as functional or pseudogenic. Every discovery cohort repertoire had been produced on one sequencing platform.

Results the study describes overall, beyond this receptor: Assigning TCR associations to individual alleles was difficult when HLA alleles, especially DR and DQ, strongly co-occurred. A later analysis reported that several top co-occurrence clusters appeared linked to parvovirus B19, influenza, CMV and Epstein-Barr virus. Immune exposure information for the cohort was limited to CMV serostatus. In a later analysis, HLA-associated TCR beta chains were found to be more clonally expanded and to have lower generation probabilities than equally common non-associated chains. An earlier analysis of approximately 500 of the donors showed that most TCR beta V segments appeared in productive rearrangements either about 87% or about 30% of the time, which broadly matched IMGT annotations. Because HLA typing was unavailable for some donors at each locus, only the typed subset was used in association tests. Sequencing depth was assumed to be roughly uniform across donors in the presence/absence analyses, though that assumption may not hold. According to a later analysis, TCR association rates differed among HLA loci, with DRB1 alleles showing the most associated TCRs and HLA-C alleles showing the fewest. Because the 87-base-pair reads could not distinguish some IMGT-functional V segments, including TRBV6-2 and TRBV6-3, those segments were excluded. Because counts were too low, about 17 rarely observed V segments, including chromosome 9 orphons, were excluded from the earlier analysis of about 500 of the donors. In vitro tests confirmed that a few of the cytomegalovirus-associated TCR beta chains recognize cytomegalovirus antigens. The study listed over 150 TCR beta chains as associated with cytomegalovirus. In a later genetic analysis, a missense DCLRE1C variant was associated with V-gene and J-gene trimming of TCR beta chains, and the association was replicated in an independent cohort. The cohort was sequenced for TCR beta chains only, and without alpha or paired-chain data the features that could be detected were limited. Linkage disequilibrium might explain the correlated functional status among segregating V segments, but an unknown experimental factor could not be excluded. Most CMV-associated TCR beta chains appeared to be HLA-restricted in a later analysis, and the HLA associations seemed to be driven largely by CMV exposure. Cytomegalovirus status was reported to be diagnosed by the classifier with high specificity and sensitivity in both the original and validation cohorts. The authors suggested that the approach could potentially be generalized to other disease states and immunological phenotypes. While some public TCRs were present in many individuals, most TCR sequences turned up only very rarely across donors. A cluster of highly shared sequence variants was judged likely to be a technical artifact of the sequencing pipeline. According to a later genetic analysis, donors in an Asian-associated ancestry cluster had fewer N-insertions in productive TCRs than the approximately 700-donor mean. Specific HLA alleles were associated with over 15,000 TCR beta sequences at a false discovery rate of 0.05 in a later analysis. A further reported finding was that TCR beta sequences accurately predicted the HLA-A and HLA-B alleles for most subjects in the first cohort.

The cohort was made up of 666 healthy bone marrow donors. At the time of sampling, every cohort member was nominally healthy, though immune exposures that went unrecorded were likely present. The donor was CMV seropositive and belonged to the group of more than 250 seropositive cohort members. Each donor provided a peripheral blood sample, and peripheral blood mononuclear cells were used for TCR beta sequencing. Genomic DNA extraction from the blood cell samples was performed with the Qiagen DNeasy Blood Extraction Kit. Library creation used the immunoSEQ multiplex PCR assay. For the multiplex PCR, a mixture combining 60 forward primers for TCR Vbeta segments and 13 reverse primers for TCR Jbeta segments was used. A multiplex PCR assay on genomic DNA amplified the CDR3 region of rearranged TCR beta genes. The Illumina HiSeq System was used to sequence the amplified TCR beta libraries as 87-base-pair reads. From the authors' description of their analysis: A later analysis tallied around 80 million unique TCR beta chains across the 700 or so repertoires, and approximately 11 million of those chains were shared by two or more donors. Raw reads were error-corrected and collapsed into unique sequences by a nearest-neighbor algorithm in which closely related sequences were merged to remove PCR and sequencing errors. Alignment of CDR3 sequences to IMGT reference sequences was used to assign V, D and J gene segments. For a sequence to be retained, a match of at least six nucleotides to both a V gene segment and a J gene segment was required. Rearrangements were called productive when the CDR3 lacked stop codons and stayed in frame with V and J; all others were non-productive. CDR3 was defined according to IMGT convention as the region running from the second conserved V-encoded cysteine to the conserved J-encoded phenylalanine. Sequences without an unambiguous match to a single V gene segment were excluded from the earlier analysis of about 600 of the donors. An earlier analysis of about 590 of the donors classified V segments as functional when productive rearrangements were above 56.7% and as segregating when the standard deviation between donors was above 5%. A statistical classification framework was developed to diagnose cytomegalovirus status using the catalog of TCR beta chain sequences. In a later analysis, TCR nucleotide sequences were compared against IMGT/GENE-DB human TR gene sequences so that V and J genes could be assigned. The TCRdist pipeline was used in a later analysis to assign CDR3 sequences and most-parsimonious VDJ recombination scenarios. In a later analysis, each TCR beta chain was defined by its CDR3 amino acid sequence together with its V-gene family, and reads lacking a unique V-gene family were excluded. A later analysis removed several hundred highly shared, low-generation-probability nucleotide sequences to deal with suspected cross-contamination and a sequencing artifact. In a later analysis, a clonal expansion index for each public chain was calculated from normalized within-repertoire ranks of inferred template counts. In a later analysis, generation probabilities were computed using a VDJ recombination model fitted to out-of-frame rearrangements, and the results were checked against IGoR. In a later analysis, TCR-TCR, TCR-HLA and TCR-CMV co-occurrence was scored with hypergeometric tests, and a repertoire-size bias correction was applied to TCR pairs. In a later analysis, false discovery rates were estimated by permuting HLA or CMV assignments 20 times. In a later analysis, co-occurring TCRs were grouped with DBSCAN, and TCRdist sequence similarity was added when clustering was performed within HLA-allele-positive subsets. For co-occurrence clustering, repertoires with fewer than 30,000 or more than 120,000 public chains were excluded, along with roughly 5 repertoires with anomalous nucleotide sharing. Drawn from immuneACCESS, this table holds only the in-frame rearrangements with V and J called that TCRdb kept. Clones are partly lost; checked studies trace under half to an unresolved V gene and leave the rest unexplained. The V and J calls and clone size were taken over from that table, and D and trimming were inferred from the DNA. The sample includes roughly 130,000 clones, with approximately 70% observed a single time. The top ten hold about 3% of the sample.

With regard to this clone: Its antigen specificity is not known. Qualities for individual bases were not recorded, and no much larger clone is one base off.

Trimming removed 4 bases from V and 4 bases from J, leaving 11 bases between the germline ends. The CDR3 spans 14 residues, from the cysteine through the phenylalanine. Just the 42-base CDR3 DNA is kept, in frame starting at base 1. CDR1 and CDR2 are drawn from the germline V gene: SGHRS, YFSETQ. This sequence originates from a woman in her sixties in good health and CMV-seropositive. This sequence uses TRBV5-1 and TRBJ1-4; no D segment can be confidently identified. Sample: PBMCs. DNA sequence: TGCGCCAGCAGCCCAACAGTGGGTAATGAAAAACTGTTTTTT. Its translation reads: CASSPTVGNEKLFF.